The 9 T cell receptor beta chains given below trace back to one sample, sequenced in a study of graft-versus-host responses after intestinal transplantation (dated by TCRdb to 2020 to 2022). These receptors' antigens are unknown. This sample's time point label indicates: cells obtained before transplantation from donor or recipient. To prepare the library, the immunoSEQ multiplex PCR assay was applied. TCRdb retrieved this table from immuneACCESS and kept in-frame rearrangements only. Not all clones are present; in checked studies, unresolved V genes account for under half, and no reason is known for the remainder. Within this sample are about 93,000 clones, with approximately 95% of them counted one time only. Of the sample, around 0.49% is held by the ten largest clones. The sequenced sample was unstimulated CD8+ T cells sorted from spleen or lymph node cells, obtained before intestinal transplant. The receptor set was obtained from a human donor who received an intestinal transplant.

J is TRBJ1-2 and V is TRBV11-3; no clear D gene. The CDR3 length is 15 residues. The V and J ends lost 5 bases and 4 bases respectively, with 17 bases between them. CDR1 SGHNT and CDR2 YENEEA come from the germline V gene. The CDR3 DNA reads TGTGCCAGCAGCGCGTCGGCCGAGGTGGGCTATGGCTACACCTTC. This gives the protein CASSASAEVGYGYTF.

The rearrangement uses TRBV11-2 and TRBJ2-5; D is undetermined. The CDR3 contains 13 residues. Between the trimmed V and J ends, which lost 2 bases and 2 bases, there was a span of 6 bases. The germline V gene has CDR1 SGHAT and CDR2 FQNNGV. The CDR3 bases are TGTGCCAGCAGCTTACACGGTCAAGAGACCCAGTACTTC. This sequence encodes CASSLHGQETQYF.

This chain links TRBV18 with TRBJ1-1; unclear D gene. This CDR3 is built from 11 residues. V dropped 5 bases and J dropped 7 bases, with 8 bases sitting between them. Germline-derived CDR1 and CDR2 are KGHSH and LQKENI. This CDR3 reads CASSDTYEAFF. CDR3 nucleotide sequence: TGTGCCAGCTCAGACACTTATGAAGCTTTCTTT.

The chain uses TRBV2 and TRBJ2-5; 10 nucleotides line up with TRBD2. Germline V CDR1 and CDR2: SNHLY, FYNNEI. J gave up 2 bases and V 7 bases, and 7 bases lay outside the gene matches. This CDR3 region has 15 residues. Written as DNA, the CDR3 is TGTGCCAGCAAGACTAGCGGGCCTCCGCAAGAGACCCAGTACTTC. Amino acids: CASKTSGPPQETQYF.

V usage is TRBV6-1 and J usage is TRBJ2-7; D not resolved. With 0 bases removed from V and 0 bases from J, the gap between germline ends came to 12 bases. The CDR3 covers 16 residues. Germline V gene data show CDR1 as MNHNS and CDR2 as SASEGT. CDR3 nucleotides: TGTGCCAGCAGTGAAGCTCGGCGACTTCTCTCCTACGAGCAGTACTTC. It yields the protein CASSEARRLLSYEQYF.

The chain links TRBV7-6 to TRBJ2-7; maybe TRBD1 (6 bases). CDR1 and CDR2 from the germline V gene are SGHVS and FNYEAQ. The V and J ends lost 5 bases and 0 bases respectively, with 20 bases between them. The CDR3 has 17 amino acids. The CDR3 region is CASSPGAGFGASYEQYF. CDR3 nucleotide sequence: TGTGCCAGCAGCCCAGGGGCAGGGTTTGGGGCCTCCTACGAGCAGTACTTC.

The V gene is TRBV2, the J gene TRBJ2-1; no clear D. Looked up from germline, CDR1 is SNHLY and CDR2 is FYNNEI. CDR3 length: 16 residues. V gave up 3 bases and J gave up 8 bases, with 20 bases separating them. CDR3 sequence: CASSDNTESLSYEQFF. The CDR3 coding sequence is TGTGCCAGCAGTGATAATACCGAGAGCTTAAGCTATGAGCAGTTCTTC.

The chain uses TRBV7-8 and TRBJ1-5; the D is unclear. The CDR3 consists of 15 residues. Germline-derived CDR1 and CDR2 are SGHVS and FQNEAQ. V lost 1 base and J lost 0, with 7 bases in between. For the CDR3, the DNA is TGTGCCAGCAGCTTAGTAACGGGTAGCAATCAGCCCCAGCATTTT. It is translated as CASSLVTGSNQPQHF.

The chain employs TRBV5-4 and TRBJ2-7, with 12 bases aligning to TRBD2. V was clipped by 2 bases and J by 1 base; unmatched bases: 1. The CDR3 contains 15 residues. Germline assignment: CDR1 SGHNT and CDR2 YYREEE (reference sequence). The CDR3 reads CASSLGTSGSYEQYF. DNA of the CDR3: TGTGCCAGCAGCTTAGGGACTAGCGGGTCCTACGAGCAGTACTTC.